Many counts were recorded for the clone carrying this TCR beta chain. The read comes to an end 3 residues before the CDR3 does, leaving the germline J gene to fill in the end. This specimen comes from a study of T cell clonality in common variable immunodeficiency. Germline CDR1 and CDR2: MDHEN and SYDVKM. V lost 9 bases, J lost 4 bases, and 11 bases stayed unmatched. The CDR3 is made up of 15 amino acids. The method was immunoSEQ multiplex PCR; TCRdb's version includes in-frame clones alone and lacks a portion of them. The sample gives fewer than 70,000 clones, none seen only once, and the top ten clones hold around 1.6%.

The clonotype was recovered from a person aged 18 to 69 in good health. The chain is built from TRBV28 and TRBJ2-5; the match to TRBD1 covers 10 bases. Sequenced sample: peripheral blood mononuclear cells. Partial CDR3 DNA: TGTGCCAGTCCCCCTCGGGACAGGGGCATAGAGACC. Translated: CASPPRDRGIET. In full, the CDR3 is CASPPRDRGIETQYF.